The T cell receptor beta chain under discussion was sequenced for a study of radiotherapy plus CTLA-4 blockade in lung cancer (dated by TCRdb to the late 2010s). For context, the study as a whole: Objective responses were observed in roughly a sixth of enrolled patients, and disease control was achieved in 30% to 40%.

Library preparation used the immunoSEQ multiplex PCR assay. Here the immuneACCESS table is served through TCRdb, limited to in-frame sequences with V and J called. Missing clones are a known gap in these copies; in checked studies unresolved V genes cover under half, and the rest lacks a known reason. The sample includes 43,000 or so clones, with around 63% observed a single time. About 18% of the sample goes to the ten largest clones. Points the paper makes about the study in general: After treatment with radiotherapy and ipilimumab, TCR clones that came from tumors expanded in the peripheral blood. The strongest predictors of response were reported to be early dynamic shifts in blood T cell clones along with a rise in serum interferon-beta following radiation.

The CDR3 runs 12 residues from the cysteine to the phenylalanine. Only the CDR3 portion is preserved as DNA: 36 bases, with reading frame beginning at the first base. CDR1 and CDR2 are drawn from the germline V gene (reference sequence): SEHNR, FQNEAQ. Details on this clone: What antigen it recognizes has not been identified. At one end, the junction sequence differs from germline, possibly due to a read error. Additional DNA sequences in this sample encode the identical CDR3.

Focal radiation therapy combined with CTLA-4 blockade (ipilimumab) was tested in patients with chemo-refractory metastatic non-small-cell lung cancer. This TCR was recovered from a human donor with non-small cell lung cancer who had a partial response to radiotherapy plus ipilimumab. The rearrangement combines TRBV7-9 with TRBJ1-6; the D gene assignment is ambiguous. This material consisted of peripheral blood, taken from a patient treated with radiotherapy plus ipilimumab. Here is the DNA: TGCGCCAGCAGCTTATCCCAATCACCCCTCCACTTT. It translates as CASSLSQSPLHF.